The rows below give T cell receptor beta chains drawn from one sample of a study of T cell responses to AZD1222 COVID-19 vaccine. Assay: immunoSEQ multiplex PCR; the TCRdb copy retains only in-frame clones and omits some. This table has about 170,000 clones, approximately 92% appearing once. Sequencing used peripheral blood, obtained on day 0 of AZD1222 vaccination. All receptors come from an adult in good health. Each CDR3 is given with its conserved first and last residue. Fields, in order: V gene, D gene, J gene, CDR3 protein. A D gene is named only where the DNA matches it firmly.

V: TRBV27
D: TRBD2
J: TRBJ2-2
CDR3: CASSLFVWLAGNTGELFF

V: TRBV7-9
D: -
J: TRBJ1-4
CDR3: CASSSQGYNEKLFF

V: TRBV21-1
D: -
J: TRBJ1-1
CDR3: CASSAIMNTEAFF

V: TRBV7-9
D: -
J: TRBJ2-7
CDR3: CASSLSVYEQYF

V: TRBV2
D: -
J: TRBJ1-2
CDR3: CASSERQARLAF

V: TRBV7-2
D: -
J: TRBJ2-7
CDR3: CASSSPGSYEQYF

V: TRBV7-9
D: TRBD2
J: TRBJ2-5
CDR3: CASSPWTSGQETQYF

V: TRBV5-1
D: TRBD1
J: TRBJ2-7
CDR3: CASSSPGQYEQYF

V: TRBV4-1
D: TRBD1
J: TRBJ1-2
CDR3: CASSATGGIGYTF

V: TRBV29-1
D: -
J: TRBJ1-1
CDR3: CSVEGGTNTEAFF

V: TRBV6-6
D: -
J: TRBJ2-1
CDR3: CASSYSLGSEQFF

V: TRBV18
D: -
J: TRBJ1-3
CDR3: CASSPLGLFQSGNTIYF

V: TRBV9
D: -
J: TRBJ1-5
CDR3: CASSVGIGQPQHF

V: TRBV19
D: TRBD1
J: TRBJ1-2
CDR3: CASSVITGGKNYGYTF

V: TRBV4-2
D: -
J: TRBJ1-4
CDR3: CASSPRGATNEKLFF

V: TRBV19
D: -
J: TRBJ1-5
CDR3: CASSRGAQHQPQHF

V: TRBV19
D: -
J: TRBJ2-7
CDR3: CASGTSSYEQYF

V: TRBV6-5
D: -
J: TRBJ1-1
CDR3: CASSYGRLSTEAFF

V: TRBV29-1
D: -
J: TRBJ1-1
CDR3: CSVETFKGSTEAFF

V: TRBV3-1/TRBV3-2
D: -
J: TRBJ1-2
CDR3: CASSPGPNLDYGYTF

V: TRBV27
D: TRBD2
J: TRBJ2-1
CDR3: CASSSEQRGGGSNEQFF

V: TRBV6-1
D: -
J: TRBJ2-1
CDR3: CASSELRSLYNEQFF

V: TRBV12-5
D: TRBD2
J: TRBJ2-1
CDR3: CASGTQSGNYYNEQFF

V: TRBV5-1
D: -
J: TRBJ1-4
CDR3: CASRLSQGPNEKLFF

V: TRBV4-1
D: TRBD1
J: TRBJ1-3
CDR3: CASSQQTGVGNTIYF